Each of the 14 T cell receptor beta chains below was sequenced from the same sample in a study of regulatory T cells in long-lasting Graves disease. For TCR beta, libraries came from iRepertoire HTBI primers and Arm-PCR of CDR3 regions. TCRdb reprocessed the multiplex PCR reads via MiXCR and lists one record per CDR3 protein. The sample lists under 500,000 distinct CDR3 sequences; 16% were seen once. Noted time point: newly diagnosed GD, antithyroid drugs for less than 3 months. Scientists built the TCR library using RNA that was extracted from PBMCs. The same sample was also used in a study of T cells in Graves' hyperthyroidism and ophthalmopathy.

The material sequenced was peripheral blood mononuclear cells (PBMCs), taken at new diagnosis, from a patient treated with antithyroid drugs. These TCRs come from a woman in her 30s with Graves disease.

This clonotype showed up many times. This chain joins TRBV20-1 and TRBJ2-1; 7 bases match TRBD2. The CDR3 extends over 15 amino acids. Trimming removed 2 bases from V and 3 bases from J; junction bases left unmatched: 7. Germline V gene sequence: CDR1 DFQATT, CDR2 SNEGSKA (reference sequence). DNA for the CDR3: TGCAGTGCTAGACCGGCTCGGGAGGTCTACAATGAGCAGTTCTTC. This codes for CSARPAREVYNEQFF.

This clonotype was observed once. A much larger clone sits a single nucleotide away, making a read error possible. The chain has TRBV6-5 and TRBJ1-5; the match to TRBD1 covers 9 bases. J was trimmed by 6 bases and V by 0 bases; bases with no gene match: 3. In germline, CDR1 is MNHEY, CDR2 SVGAGI. This CDR3 region has 15 residues. The CDR3 nucleotides are TGTGCCAGCAGTTACTCCGGGACAGGGAGTCAGCCCCAGCATTTT. Amino acid sequence: CASSYSGTGSQPQHF.

A note on this clonotype: Germline is not matched at one junction end, which may reflect a read error. The chain employs TRBV7-7 and TRBJ1-4; 8 nucleotides line up with TRBD1. CDR1 is SSHAT and CDR2 is FNYEAQ in the germline V gene (reference sequence). The CDR3 loop spans 16 amino acids. CDR3 sequence: CASSLGPTGANEKLFF. In DNA, the CDR3 is TGTGCTAGCAGCTTAGGCCCGACAGGGGCTAATGAAAAACTGTTTTTT.

Ten or more counts support this clonotype. V usage is TRBV12-3 or TRBV12-4 and J usage is TRBJ1-4; possible D gene TRBD1, 6 bases. The CDR3 is 14 residues long. Trimming removed 7 bases at V and 8 bases at J, with 17 bases between. CDR3 amino acids: CASNPGTLGEKLFF. For the CDR3, the DNA is TGTGCCAGCAACCCTGGGACACTGGGCGAAAAACTGTTTTTT.

This clonotype was counted ten times or more. The chain links TRBV14 to TRBJ2-1, with D perhaps TRBD2 (5 bases). CDR3 length: 15 residues. The V and J ends lost 2 bases and 9 bases respectively, with 17 bases between them. Germline CDR1 reads SGHDN; CDR2 reads FVKESK. CDR3 bases: TGTGCCAGCAGCCAATTTGTGGGAGTTTCATTTGAGCAGTTCTTC. Protein: CASSQFVGVSFEQFF.

The chain has TRBV5-1 and TRBJ2-2; TRBD1 aligns across 10 bases. The germline gives CDR1 SGHRS, CDR2 YFSETQ. V was pared by 0 bases and J by 1 base, with 3 bases of the junction left unmatched. The CDR3 is made up of 17 amino acids. This CDR3 reads CASSLGRDRGNTGELFF. The CDR3 bases are TGCGCCAGCAGCTTGGGACGGGACAGGGGGAACACCGGGGAGCTGTTTTTT.

The J gene is TRBJ2-7, the V gene TRBV19; 7 bases are shared with TRBD1. V lost 3 bases, J lost 4 bases, and 6 bases stayed unmatched. Germline CDR1 and CDR2: LNHDA and SQIVND (reference sequence). The CDR3 loop spans 14 amino acids. The CDR3 here is CASSIAQGDYEQYF. The CDR3 DNA reads as TGTGCCAGTAGTATTGCGCAGGGGGATTACGAGCAGTACTTC. Combining the CDR3 with reference TRBV19 and TRBJ2-7 gives the whole variable domain DGGITQSPKYLFRKEGQNVTLSCEQNLNHDAMYWYRQDPGQGLRLIYYSQIVNDFQKGDIAEGYSVSREKKESFPLTVTSAQKNPTAFYLCASSIAQGDYEQYFGPGTRLTVT.

This clonotype was recorded a few times. The V gene is TRBV14, the J gene TRBJ2-5; a weak D match, TRBD2 (5 bases). Germline assignment: CDR1 SGHDN and CDR2 FVKESK. The CDR3 has 14 amino acids. The V and J ends lost 1 base and 8 bases respectively, with 14 bases between them. CDR3: CASSQAGVGITQYF. For the CDR3, the DNA is TGTGCCAGCAGCCAAGCCGGGGTAGGGATAACCCAGTACTTC.

The V and J genes are TRBV19 and TRBJ1-1; no firm D call. With 3 bases removed from V and 0 bases from J, the gap between germline ends came to 5 bases. CDR1 LNHDA and CDR2 SQIVND come from the germline V gene (reference sequence). This CDR3 region has 13 residues. The CDR3 is CASSIVLNTEAFF. In DNA form, the CDR3 reads TGTGCCAGTAGTATTGTACTGAACACTGAAGCTTTCTTT.

Of note for this clonotype: This clone may be a read error of a much larger clone one base away. This chain connects TRBV19 to TRBJ2-7; D could derive from TRBD1 or TRBD2 (6 bases each). Germline CDR1 reads LNHDA; CDR2 reads SQIVND (reference sequence). The CDR3 is 13 amino acids. V was clipped by 7 bases and J by 7 bases, with 17 bases between them. CDR3 sequence: CASTQEEGGEQYF. As DNA, the CDR3 is TGTGCCAGTACCCAGGAGGAGGGGGGTGAGCAGTACTTC. The variable domain in full, completed from reference TRBV19 and TRBJ2-7, reads DGGITQSPKYLFRKEGQNVTLSCEQNLNHDAMYWYRQDPGQGLRLIYYSQIVNDFQKGDIAEGYSVSREKKESFPLTVTSAQKNPTAFYLCASTQEEGGEQYFGPGTRLTVT.

This chain links TRBV24-1 with TRBJ1-1; D gene uncertain. CDR3 size: 13 residues. Trimming took off 12 bases at V and 0 bases at J, with 13 bases between the two ends. Germline V gene sequence: CDR1 KGHDR, CDR2 SFDVKD. The CDR3 here is CAVSKGMNTEAFF. The CDR3 nucleotides are TGTGCCGTCTCGAAGGGAATGAACACTGAAGCTTTCTTT.

This clonotype has only a few counts. Given a much more abundant clone one base away, this may be a read error. The chain carries TRBV3-1 and TRBJ1-4; D is ambiguous. The CDR3 contains 14 residues. Germline V CDR1 and CDR2: LGHDT, YNNKEL (reference sequence). V was clipped by 8 bases and J by 10 bases, with 20 bases between them. CDR3 residues: CASGSQAAGGKLFF. For the CDR3, the DNA is TGTGCCAGCGGCTCACAAGCCGCGGGTGGAAAACTGTTTTTT.

This clonotype was detected a few times. This chain links TRBV4-1 with TRBJ1-5, with 9 bases lining up with TRBD1. The germline V gene has CDR1 MGHRA and CDR2 YSYEKL. With 4 bases clipped from V and 3 bases from J, the junction kept 4 bases outside the gene matches. CDR3 length: 15 residues. CDR3 DNA sequence: TGCGCCAGCAGCCCGGGACAGGGAACCAATCAGCCCCAGCATTTT. As protein: CASSPGQGTNQPQHF.

This clonotype occurred many times. The genes are TRBV6-2 or TRBV6-3 and TRBJ2-3; tentative D call: TRBD1 (6 bases). Germline-derived CDR1 and CDR2 are MNHEY and SVGEGT. The CDR3 loop spans 16 amino acids. V shed 5 bases and J shed 1 base, with 16 bases lying between them. The CDR3: CASSGQLGRGTDTQYF. CDR3 bases: TGTGCCAGCAGTGGACAGTTGGGTCGTGGCACAGATACGCAGTATTTT.